A single sample gave rise to the 9 T cell receptor beta chains below, sequenced in a study of T cell responses to AZD1222 COVID-19 vaccine. Measured with immunoSEQ multiplex PCR; TCRdb has only the in-frame clones, and not every one. The data hold 150,000 to 200,000 clones, with 85% to 90% observed a single time. This specimen was peripheral blood, taken on day 0 of AZD1222 vaccination. These receptors all come from an adult in good health.

This chain uses TRBV28 with TRBJ2-3, with 9 bases lining up with TRBD1. There are 15 residues in the CDR3. The J segment lost 3 bases and the V segment lost 6 bases, leaving 7 bases of the junction unmatched. The V gene's germline CDR1 is MDHEN and CDR2 SYDVKM. CDR3 residues: CASRGGQGRTDTQYF. For the CDR3, the DNA is TGTGCCAGCAGAGGCGGACAGGGGCGGACAGATACGCAGTATTTT.

The chain has TRBV28 and TRBJ1-5; perhaps TRBD1 as D (5 bases). Between the trimmed V and J ends, which lost 8 bases and 2 bases, there was a span of 25 bases. Germline CDR1 is MDHEN and CDR2 is SYDVKM. The CDR3 is 18 residues long. CDR3 DNA sequence: TGTGCCAGCGGCCCGGGAGGGGCGAGAGGGGTGGGCAATCAGCCCCAGCATTTT. This encodes CASGPGGARGVGNQPQHF.

This CDR3 reads CASSLDRGGREQFF. CDR3 in DNA: TGTGCCAGCAGCTTAGATCGAGGGGGGAGGGAGCAGTTCTTC. The chain combines TRBV11-3 with TRBJ2-1; tentatively, D is TRBD1 or TRBD2 (6 bases each). Per germline, CDR1 SGHNT and CDR2 YENEEA. The CDR3 length is 14 residues. Trimming left V 0 bases short and J 10 bases short, with 13 bases between.

The chain carries TRBV3-1 (or the pseudogene TRBV3-2) and TRBJ1-2; D is perhaps TRBD1 (5 bases). From germline, CDR1 is LGHDT and CDR2 YNNKEL (reference sequence). Trimming cost V 1 base and J 8 bases, with 11 bases left between them. CDR3 size: 13 residues. CDR3 loop: CASSQGQGYGYTF. The CDR3 DNA is TGTGCCAGCAGCCAAGGGCAGGGATACGGCTACACCTTC.

DNA for the CDR3: TGTGCCAGCAGTTTAATTAGGGGGGGTATCTCTAATTCACCCCTCCACTTT. Translated: CASSLIRGGISNSPLHF. The chain couples TRBV28 to TRBJ1-6, with D tentatively TRBD1 (6 bases). Germline V gene sequence: CDR1 MDHEN, CDR2 SYDVKM. There are 17 residues in the CDR3. Between the trimmed V and J ends, which lost 2 bases and 6 bases, there was a span of 17 bases.

This clone has a single count. The V and J genes are TRBV5-1 and TRBJ1-2, with D uncertain. Germline loops: CDR1 SGHRS, CDR2 YFSETQ. The CDR3 has 12 amino acids. Trimming removed 4 bases from V and 3 bases from J, with 7 bases in between. The CDR3 here is CASSRRDYGYTF. Here the CDR3 DNA reads TGCGCCAGCAGCCGAAGGGACTATGGCTACACCTTC.

The chain recombines TRBV4-2 with TRBJ2-7, with 7 bases that match TRBD2. CDR1 LGHNA and CDR2 YNFKEQ come from the germline V gene. This CDR3 is 15 amino acids long. V lost 0 bases and J lost 4; bases outside the gene matches: 6. CDR3 residues: CASSQEKRLAYEQYF. The CDR3 DNA sequence: TGTGCCAGCAGCCAAGAAAAGAGACTAGCTTACGAGCAGTACTTC.

V usage is TRBV30 and J usage is TRBJ1-1; D unclear. CDR1 is GTSNPN, CDR2 SVGIG, per germline (reference sequence). This CDR3 spans 14 amino acids. Trimming left V 4 bases short and J 0 bases short, with 12 bases between. The DNA of the CDR3 is TGTGCCTGGACCAGACTCACTATGAACACTGAAGCTTTCTTT. As protein: CAWTRLTMNTEAFF.

This chain uses TRBV7-2 with TRBJ1-6; D not resolved. The CDR3 length is 15 residues. The V and J ends lost 5 bases and 0 bases respectively, with 8 bases between them. Germline assignment: CDR1 SGHTA and CDR2 FQGNSA. The CDR3: CASSPFGSYNSPLHF. The DNA of the CDR3 is TGTGCCAGCAGCCCTTTCGGCTCCTATAATTCACCCCTCCACTTT.